Listed below are T cell receptor beta chains from one sample, sequenced in a study of T cells expressing NK-cell markers. With the 5' RACE reads reprocessed, TCRdb shows one record per CDR3 protein and no DNA. The specimen's table records fewer than 300,000 distinct CDR3 sequences. The sequencing sample was made of blood T cells: a sorted CD56 or NKG2C T cell subset, CD4+ or CD8+ T cells, or bulk PBMC T cells (not recorded which). The origin of the receptors is a woman aged 18 to 75 in good health. The CDR3 runs from the conserved cysteine through the conserved F or W. Fields, in order: CDR3 protein, J gene, V gene.

CDR3aa: CSARGLLSYEQYF; j_gene: TRBJ2-7; v_gene: TRBV20-1
CDR3aa: CASGHSGPSTGELFF; j_gene: TRBJ2-2; v_gene: TRBV7-2
CDR3aa: CASSRAGSYNEQFF; j_gene: TRBJ2-1; v_gene: TRBV7-2
CDR3aa: CASSYYDRLDSPLHF; j_gene: TRBJ1-6; v_gene: TRBV6-5
CDR3aa: CASSVENTALQETQYF; j_gene: TRBJ2-5; v_gene: TRBV9
CDR3aa: CSPDRVNSGNTIYF; j_gene: TRBJ1-3; v_gene: TRBV20-1
CDR3aa: CSARRTSANTDTQYF; j_gene: TRBJ2-3; v_gene: TRBV20-1
CDR3aa: CASSLWTGMNTEAFF; j_gene: TRBJ1-1; v_gene: TRBV11-2
CDR3aa: CASRRQENTEAFF; j_gene: TRBJ1-1; v_gene: TRBV5-1
CDR3aa: CASSQEYRDDTQYF; j_gene: TRBJ2-3; v_gene: TRBV4-2
CDR3aa: CASSTTGYSYGYTF; j_gene: TRBJ1-2; v_gene: TRBV19
CDR3aa: CAISDKDSTEAFF; j_gene: TRBJ1-1; v_gene: TRBV10-3
CDR3aa: CASSLANVVYEQYF; j_gene: TRBJ2-7; v_gene: TRBV2
CDR3aa: CASSPRTELFF; j_gene: TRBJ2-2; v_gene: TRBV7-9
CDR3aa: CASSIGRSSNNEQFF; j_gene: TRBJ2-1; v_gene: TRBV19
CDR3aa: CASSLDPKLVNYGYTF; j_gene: TRBJ1-2; v_gene: TRBV5-1
CDR3aa: CSARDRDTLNTEAFF; j_gene: TRBJ1-1; v_gene: TRBV20-1
CDR3aa: CRADRDNEKLFF; j_gene: TRBJ1-4; v_gene: TRBV20-1
CDR3aa: CASSTPGPREETQYF; j_gene: TRBJ2-5; v_gene: TRBV12-3/TRBV12-4
CDR3aa: CASSSITRGRQPQHF; j_gene: TRBJ1-5; v_gene: TRBV12-3/TRBV12-4
CDR3aa: CSASWTSGEQFF; j_gene: TRBJ2-1; v_gene: TRBV20-1
CDR3aa: CASFRVAGTEAFF; j_gene: TRBJ1-1; v_gene: TRBV5-1
CDR3aa: CASSPPGKEEKLFF; j_gene: TRBJ1-4; v_gene: TRBV7-2
CDR3aa: CASSLLGQAADTQYF; j_gene: TRBJ2-3; v_gene: TRBV5-8
CDR3aa: CATSDPREGAGYTF; j_gene: TRBJ1-2; v_gene: TRBV24-1
CDR3aa: CASMTVNQPQHF; j_gene: TRBJ1-5; v_gene: TRBV10-2
CDR3aa: CASSQKRRAKPQFF; j_gene: TRBJ2-1; v_gene: TRBV23-1
CDR3aa: CSARIRQGDYGYTF; j_gene: TRBJ1-2; v_gene: TRBV20-1
CDR3aa: CASSLGLSGGKETQYF; j_gene: TRBJ2-5; v_gene: TRBV11-2
CDR3aa: CASSLERALNEKLFF; j_gene: TRBJ1-4; v_gene: TRBV7-2
CDR3aa: CASSRTGTSGGSSYEQYF; j_gene: TRBJ2-7; v_gene: TRBV18
CDR3aa: CASSLPGLYQETQYF; j_gene: TRBJ2-5; v_gene: TRBV5-6
CDR3aa: CASSFPGVVQPQHF; j_gene: TRBJ1-5; v_gene: TRBV12-3/TRBV12-4
CDR3aa: CSAGRTGELFF; j_gene: TRBJ2-2; v_gene: TRBV20-1
CDR3aa: CSAQTSGSFSEQFF; j_gene: TRBJ2-1; v_gene: TRBV20-1
CDR3aa: CASSLKPRYEQYF; j_gene: TRBJ2-7; v_gene: TRBV27
CDR3aa: CAWSVGTSTDTQYF; j_gene: TRBJ2-3; v_gene: TRBV30
CDR3aa: CASSRDYSSTDTQYF; j_gene: TRBJ2-3; v_gene: TRBV7-2